A single sample gave rise to the 30 T cell receptor beta chains below, sequenced in a study of shared clonotypes between healthy human individuals. The table came from immunoSEQ multiplex PCR; TCRdb's copy has only in-frame clones and leaves some out. Of around 2,000,000 clones in the sample, approximately 94% were seen once. The naive CD8 fraction comprised CD45RO-negative cells positively selected for CCR7 and excluded terminally differentiated effector memory CD45RA+ cells. The specimen sequenced was naive CD8+ T cells sorted from blood. These receptor sequences come from a man aged 18 to 35 in good health.

The V call is TRBV30, the J call TRBJ1-1; possibly TRBD1 for D (5 bases). This CDR3 comprises 14 residues. Germline CDR1 GTSNPN, CDR2 SVGIG (reference sequence). Between the trimmed V and J ends, which lost 6 bases and 0 bases, there was a span of 14 bases. CDR3 amino acids: CACTRQYMNTEAFF. The CDR3 coding sequence is TGTGCCTGCACTCGACAGTACATGAACACTGAAGCTTTCTTT.

This clone has more than one count but fewer than ten. This rearrangement joins TRBV5-4 to TRBJ2-2; TRBD2 aligns across 9 bases. The germline V gene has CDR1 SGHNT and CDR2 YYREEE (reference sequence). The CDR3 extends over 16 amino acids. J lost 4 bases, V lost 4 bases, and 8 bases had no gene match. CDR3 coding DNA: TGTGCCAGCAGCGCGATAGCGGGAGTGGCCACCGGGGAGCTGTTTTTT. Translated: CASSAIAGVATGELFF.

The rearrangement joins TRBV21-1 to TRBJ2-2; the tabulated D call, TRBD1, remains unverified against the DNA. TRBV21-1 has pseudogene status. This CDR3 spans 16 amino acids. In DNA, the CDR3 is TGTGCCAGCACCTCGAGGAACAGGGATTTCACCGGGGAGCTGTTTTTT. This sequence encodes CASTSRNRDFTGELFF.

This chain joins TRBV5-1 and TRBJ2-3; tentative D call: TRBD1 (5 bases). Trimming took 0 bases from V and 1 from J, leaving 12 bases between them. Germline V gene data show CDR1 as SGHRS and CDR2 as YFSETQ. The CDR3 consists of 16 residues. The CDR3 DNA reads as TGCGCCAGCAGCTTGGACTGGGGCCCAGGCACAGATACGCAGTATTTT. It is translated as CASSLDWGPGTDTQYF.

The chain recombines TRBV5-8 with TRBJ2-2; no firm D call. The CDR3 loop spans 18 amino acids. V dropped 3 bases and J dropped 4 bases, with 22 bases sitting between them. Germline values: CDR1 SGHTS, CDR2 YDEGEE. The CDR3 sequence is CASSSPFMERWGTGELFF. CDR3 sequence (DNA): TGTGCCAGCAGCTCCCCATTTATGGAGCGTTGGGGCACCGGGGAGCTGTTTTTT.

The chain is built from TRBV27 and TRBJ2-2; D not resolved. This CDR3 has 14 residues. The germline V gene encodes CDR1 MNHEY and CDR2 SMNVEV (reference sequence). The V end was cut by 3 bases, the J end by 5 bases, with 10 bases between. DNA of the CDR3: TGTGCCAGCAGTTTGCAGGACGGGACCGGGGAGCTGTTTTTT. It specifies CASSLQDGTGELFF.

The chain has TRBV9 and TRBJ2-7, with TRBD1 matching over 8 bases. Trimming cost V 2 bases and J 3 bases; bases outside gene matches: 10. Germline assignment: CDR1 SGDLS and CDR2 YYNGEE. The CDR3 is 16 amino acids. Here the CDR3 reads CASSVGDRIGVYEQYF. CDR3 nucleotides: TGTGCCAGCAGCGTGGGGGACAGGATCGGGGTCTACGAGCAGTACTTC.

J is TRBJ2-1 and V is TRBV11-2; D is ambiguous. Germline V gene sequence: CDR1 SGHAT, CDR2 FQNNGV. V was cut by 0 bases and J by 10 bases, with 10 bases left in between. CDR3 length equals 13 residues. The CDR3 spells CASSLENVLEQFF. CDR3 DNA sequence: TGTGCCAGCAGCTTAGAGAACGTTCTCGAGCAGTTCTTC.

This rearrangement joins TRBV7-2 to TRBJ2-4; D ambiguous. Trimming cost V 5 bases and J 2 bases, with 10 bases left between them. Per germline, CDR1 SGHTA and CDR2 FQGNSA. There are 14 residues in the CDR3. The CDR3 nucleotides are TGTGCCAGCAGCACGGAGTATACCAAAAACATTCAGTACTTC. Protein product: CASSTEYTKNIQYF.

V usage is TRBV7-8 and J usage is TRBJ2-7, with D perhaps given as TRBD1 or TRBD2 (6 bases each). The CDR3 sequence is 15 residues long. V was trimmed by 4 bases and J by 1 base, leaving 14 bases between them. Germline CDR1 SGHVS, CDR2 FQNEAQ. Written as DNA, the CDR3 is TGTGCCAGCAGCTCGCCGACTAGGGGGTCCTACGAGCAGTACTTC. The encoded protein is CASSSPTRGSYEQYF.

In this sample, this clone turned up once. The CDR3 sequence is CASSSSNYEQYF. CDR3 DNA: TGTGCCAGCAGCTCTTCGAACTACGAGCAGTACTTC. V is TRBV13 and J is TRBJ2-7; D is ambiguous. This CDR3 has 12 amino acids. Per germline, CDR1 PRHDT and CDR2 FYEKMQ (reference sequence). The V gene lost 4 bases and the J gene lost 3 bases, with 7 bases spanning the gap.

The rearrangement links TRBV29-1 to TRBJ2-3; no clear D gene. CDR3 length: 11 residues. Trimming pared 6 bases from V and 4 bases from J, leaving 8 bases between. Looked up from germline, CDR1 is SQVTM and CDR2 is ANQGSEA. Here the CDR3 reads CSVPQADTQYF. The CDR3 nucleotides are TGCAGCGTGCCTCAAGCAGATACGCAGTATTTT.

The V call is TRBV11-3, the J call TRBJ2-1; TRBD1 matches 7 bases. J was trimmed by 9 bases and V by 5 bases; bases with no gene match: 10. This CDR3 has 14 amino acids. Germline V CDR1 and CDR2: SGHNT, YENEEA. CDR3 residues: CASSPRDRVAEQFF. Here the CDR3 DNA reads TGTGCCAGCAGCCCGAGAGACAGGGTCGCTGAGCAGTTCTTC.

This chain links TRBV5-1 with TRBJ1-1; 12 bases fit TRBD1. The length of the CDR3 is 14 residues. The ends lost 6 bases at V and 6 bases at J; junction bases unmatched: 6. Germline V gene sequence: CDR1 SGHRS, CDR2 YFSETQ. CDR3 residues: CASKRDRGLSEAFF. The CDR3 DNA reads TGCGCCAGCAAACGGGACAGGGGGCTGTCTGAAGCTTTCTTT. Full variable domain (rest looked up from reference TRBV5-1 and TRBJ1-1): KAGVTQTPRYLIKTRGQQVTLSCSPISGHRSVSWYQQTPGQGLQFLFEYFSETQRNKGNFPGRFSGRQFSNSRSEMNVSTLELGDSALYLCASKRDRGLSEAFFGQGTRLTVV.

This chain links TRBV9 with TRBJ2-7; the D gene could be TRBD1 or TRBD2 (6 bases each). Deletions cut 3 bases from V and 5 bases from J, with 15 bases between. CDR1 and CDR2 (germline): SGDLS, YYNGEE. The CDR3 runs to 14 residues. CDR3 loop: CASSEGGQLHEQYF. The DNA of the CDR3 is TGTGCCAGCAGCGAGGGGGGCCAACTCCACGAGCAGTACTTC.

Points on this clone: Other DNA sequences in the sample encode the same CDR3. The gene calls are TRBV11-2 and TRBJ2-7; 8 nucleotides match TRBD2. The CDR3 runs to 15 residues. Unmatched junction bases numbered 2, after V lost 1 base and J lost 0 bases. Looked up from germline, CDR1 is SGHAT and CDR2 is FQNNGV. This chain's CDR3 is CASSLGGGSSYEQYF. As DNA, the CDR3 is TGTGCCAGCAGCTTAGGCGGGGGGAGCTCCTACGAGCAGTACTTC.

The CDR3 here is CAISVELAGNEQFF. CDR3 nucleotide sequence: TGTGCCATCAGCGTCGAGCTAGCGGGGAATGAGCAGTTCTTC. The chain links TRBV10-3 to TRBJ2-1; 9 bases fit TRBD2. CDR1 is ENHRY and CDR2 is SYGVKD in the germline V gene. V shed 6 bases, J shed 7 bases, and the junction held 7 bases outside the gene matches. The CDR3 contains 14 residues.

This chain uses TRBV19 with TRBJ1-1; D gene unclear. The CDR3 contains 10 residues. The germline V gene has CDR1 LNHDA and CDR2 SQIVND (reference sequence). V lost 8 bases and J lost 7, with 8 bases in between. This chain's CDR3 is CASAAGEAFF. The CDR3 DNA is TGTGCCAGTGCAGCGGGTGAAGCTTTCTTT. The full variable domain, in which reference TRBV19 and TRBJ1-1 provide the parts outside the CDR3, is DGGITQSPKYLFRKEGQNVTLSCEQNLNHDAMYWYRQDPGQGLRLIYYSQIVNDFQKGDIAEGYSVSREKKESFPLTVTSAQKNPTAFYLCASAAGEAFFGQGTRLTVV.

This rearrangement joins TRBV5-3 to TRBJ1-6, with TRBD1 matching over 8 bases. TRBV5-3 counts as an open reading frame of uncertain function. The junction had 4 bases not matched to a gene; V was cut back by 0 bases and J by 8 bases. The CDR3 is 15 residues long. The CDR3 sequence: CARSLVQGADSPLHF. DNA of the CDR3: TGTGCCAGAAGCTTGGTGCAGGGGGCTGATTCACCCCTCCACTTT.

The genes are TRBV29-1 and TRBJ2-7, with 8 nucleotides matching TRBD2. Germline CDR1 reads SQVTM; CDR2 reads ANQGSEA. The CDR3 totals 14 residues. V gave up 1 base and J gave up 7 bases; unmatched junction bases: 9. The CDR3 is CSVEGPGGPGEQYF. The CDR3 DNA follows: TGCAGCGTTGAAGGGCCGGGAGGGCCGGGGGAGCAGTACTTC.

The chain employs TRBV4-3 and TRBJ2-3, with D tentatively TRBD2 (5 bases). The germline CDR1 and CDR2 sequences are LGHNA and YSLEER. The CDR3 length is 15 residues. The V end lost 1 base, the J end lost 2 bases, and 10 bases lay between the germline ends. CDR3 bases: TGCGCCAGCAGCCAAGGACTACGGAACACAGATACGCAGTATTTT. It codes for CASSQGLRNTDTQYF.

This chain uses TRBV5-1 with TRBJ1-2; D is possibly TRBD1 (5 bases). CDR3 length equals 16 residues. Germline V gene lookup returns CDR1 SGHRS and CDR2 YFSETQ. Trimming removed 0 bases at V and 3 bases at J, with 15 bases between. CDR3 amino acids: CASSLVRGGADYGYTF. CDR3 bases: TGCGCCAGCAGCTTGGTTCGCGGGGGAGCCGACTATGGCTACACCTTC.

The chain employs TRBV7-8 and TRBJ2-5, with D possibly being TRBD1 or TRBD2 (5 bases each). CDR1 and CDR2 (germline): SGHVS, FQNEAQ. Deletions cut 5 bases from V and 7 bases from J, with 17 bases between. CDR3 length equals 14 residues. The CDR3 DNA follows: TGTGCCAGCAGCCCGCCCGGGGCCTGGGGGACCCAGTACTTC. Its translation is CASSPPGAWGTQYF. Supplemented by reference TRBV7-8 and TRBJ2-5, the full variable domain reads GAGVSQSPRYKVAKRGQDVALRCDPISGHVSLFWYQQALGQGPEFLTYFQNEAQLDKSGLPSDRFFAERPEGSVSTLKIQRTQQEDSAVYLCASSPPGAWGTQYFGPGTRLLVL.

The chain is built from TRBV7-9 and TRBJ2-5; D is perhaps TRBD2 (6 bases). This CDR3 has 13 residues. Germline V CDR1 and CDR2: SEHNR, FQNEAQ (reference sequence). The ends were cut back, 3 bases at V and 3 bases at J, with 8 bases in the middle. The CDR3 region has the DNA TGTGCCAGCAGCTTTTCGGGGGAAGAGACCCAGTACTTC. This translates into CASSFSGEETQYF.

The chain links TRBV29-1 to TRBJ1-5; D gene unclear. CDR1 SQVTM and CDR2 ANQGSEA come from the germline V gene. CDR3 size: 15 residues. Trimming took off 4 bases at V and 6 bases at J, with 19 bases between the two ends. Here the CDR3 reads CSVAGGGYGPQPQHF. In DNA form, the CDR3 reads TGCAGCGTTGCAGGAGGAGGGTACGGTCCTCAGCCCCAGCATTTT.

V usage is TRBV11-2 and J usage is TRBJ2-7, with D tentatively TRBD2 (5 bases). V lost 5 bases and J lost 5, with 22 bases in between. Per the germline V gene, CDR1 is SGHAT and CDR2 is FQNNGV. This CDR3 comprises 16 residues. CDR3 loop: CASSIQTGKGWNEQYF. The CDR3 DNA sequence: TGTGCCAGCAGCATTCAGACGGGGAAAGGCTGGAACGAGCAGTACTTC.

V gene TRBV30 combines with J gene TRBJ2-7, with 11 bases matching TRBD1. Trimming took 8 bases from V and 3 from J; bases not matched to a gene: 9. CDR1 is GTSNPN and CDR2 is SVGIG in the germline V gene (reference sequence). This CDR3 spans 14 amino acids. The CDR3 DNA follows: TGTGCCGGAGACACCGGGACAGGGGGCTACGAGCAGTACTTC. Amino acid sequence: CAGDTGTGGYEQYF.

This chain links TRBV7-2 with TRBJ2-5; D remains ambiguous. From germline, CDR1 is SGHTA and CDR2 FQGNSA. V shed 4 bases and J shed 5 bases, with 11 bases lying between them. The CDR3 loop spans 13 amino acids. CDR3 in DNA: TGTGCCAGCAGCTGGGCCCAGGTGGAGACCCAGTACTTC. Its translation: CASSWAQVETQYF. Full variable domain (remainder filled in from reference TRBV7-2 and TRBJ2-5): GAGVSQSPSNKVTEKGKDVELRCDPISGHTALYWYRQSLGQGLEFLIYFQGNSAPDKSGLPSDRFSAERTGGSVSTLTIQRTQQEDSAVYLCASSWAQVETQYFGPGTRLLVL.

The rearrangement uses TRBV6-5 and TRBJ1-1, with TRBD1 matching 8 bases. There are 12 residues in the CDR3. V lost 4 bases to trimming and J lost 6 bases; unmatched junction nucleotides: 1. Germline V gives CDR1 MNHEY, CDR2 SVGAGI. The CDR3 reads CASSLTGAEAFF. The DNA of the CDR3 is TGTGCCAGCAGTTTGACAGGGGCTGAAGCTTTCTTT.

The rearrangement uses TRBV5-6 and TRBJ1-1; D perhaps matches TRBD1 (5 bases). The CDR3 totals 13 residues. Germline loops: CDR1 SGHDT, CDR2 YYEEEE. V lost 4 bases, J lost 4 bases, and 11 bases lay in between. In DNA, the CDR3 is TGTGCCAGCAGCCAAGGCGACAGCACTGAAGCTTTCTTT. Amino acid sequence: CASSQGDSTEAFF.